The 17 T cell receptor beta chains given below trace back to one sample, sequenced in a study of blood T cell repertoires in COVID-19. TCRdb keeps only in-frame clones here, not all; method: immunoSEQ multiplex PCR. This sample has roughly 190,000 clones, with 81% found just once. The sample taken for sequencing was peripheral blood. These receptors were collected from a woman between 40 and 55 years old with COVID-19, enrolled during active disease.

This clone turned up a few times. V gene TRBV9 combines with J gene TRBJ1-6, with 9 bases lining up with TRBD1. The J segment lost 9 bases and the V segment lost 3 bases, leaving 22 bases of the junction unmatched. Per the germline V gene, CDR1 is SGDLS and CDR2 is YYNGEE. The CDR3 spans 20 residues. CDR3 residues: CASSDDPASYRGLERSPLHF. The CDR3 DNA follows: TGTGCCAGCAGCGACGATCCTGCCTCGTACAGGGGGCTGGAGCGTTCACCCCTCCACTTT.

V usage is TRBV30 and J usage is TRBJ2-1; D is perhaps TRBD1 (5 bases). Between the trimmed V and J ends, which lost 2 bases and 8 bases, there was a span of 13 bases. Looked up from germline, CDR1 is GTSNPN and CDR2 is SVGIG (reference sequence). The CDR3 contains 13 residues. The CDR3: CAWSKGFSDEQFF. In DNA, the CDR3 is TGTGCCTGGAGTAAGGGGTTTTCAGATGAGCAGTTCTTC.

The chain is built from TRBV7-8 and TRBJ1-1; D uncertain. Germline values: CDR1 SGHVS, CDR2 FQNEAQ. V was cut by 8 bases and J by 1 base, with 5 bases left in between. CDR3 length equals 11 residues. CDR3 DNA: TGTGCCAGCGGGAGGAACACTGAAGCTTTCTTT. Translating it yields CASGRNTEAFF. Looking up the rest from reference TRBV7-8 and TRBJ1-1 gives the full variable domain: GAGVSQSPRYKVAKRGQDVALRCDPISGHVSLFWYQQALGQGPEFLTYFQNEAQLDKSGLPSDRFFAERPEGSVSTLKIQRTQQEDSAVYLCASGRNTEAFFGQGTRLTVV.

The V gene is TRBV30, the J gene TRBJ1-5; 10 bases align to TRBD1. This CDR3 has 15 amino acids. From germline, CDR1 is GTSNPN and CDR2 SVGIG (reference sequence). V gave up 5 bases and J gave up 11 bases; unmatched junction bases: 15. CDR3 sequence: CAWGTGEGVLVAQHF. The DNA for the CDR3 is TGTGCCTGGGGGACAGGGGAAGGGGTCCTCGTTGCCCAGCATTTT.

The CDR3 DNA sequence: TGCGCCAGCAGCCGGGACAGTCAATATGGCTACACCTTC. Its translation is CASSRDSQYGYTF. The V gene is TRBV5-1, the J gene TRBJ1-2, with 7 positions matching TRBD1. The CDR3 totals 13 residues. The trim removed 4 bases at V and 5 bases at J, leaving 5 bases unmatched. In germline, CDR1 is SGHRS, CDR2 YFSETQ.

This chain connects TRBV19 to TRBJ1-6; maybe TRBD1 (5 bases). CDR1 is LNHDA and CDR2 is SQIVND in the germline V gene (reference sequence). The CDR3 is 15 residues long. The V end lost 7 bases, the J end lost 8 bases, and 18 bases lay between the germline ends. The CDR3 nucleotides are TGTGCCAGTACAAAAGCGGAGGGGAGGGATTCACCCCTCCACTTT. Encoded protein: CASTKAEGRDSPLHF. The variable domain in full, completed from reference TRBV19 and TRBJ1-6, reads DGGITQSPKYLFRKEGQNVTLSCEQNLNHDAMYWYRQDPGQGLRLIYYSQIVNDFQKGDIAEGYSVSREKKESFPLTVTSAQKNPTAFYLCASTKAEGRDSPLHFGNGTRLTVT.

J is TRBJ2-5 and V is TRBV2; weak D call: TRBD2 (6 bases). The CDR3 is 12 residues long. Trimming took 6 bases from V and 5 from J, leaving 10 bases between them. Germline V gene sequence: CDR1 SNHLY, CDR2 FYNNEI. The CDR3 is CASSRDSETQYF. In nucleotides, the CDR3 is TGTGCCAGCAGCCGGGACTCGGAGACCCAGTACTTC.

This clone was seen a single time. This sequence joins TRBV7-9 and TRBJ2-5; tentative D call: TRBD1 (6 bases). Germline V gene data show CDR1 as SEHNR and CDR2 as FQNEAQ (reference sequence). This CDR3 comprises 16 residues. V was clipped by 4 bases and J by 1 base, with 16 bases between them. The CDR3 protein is CASSSLFGQSQETQYF. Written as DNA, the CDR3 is TGTGCCAGCAGCTCCCTTTTTGGACAGTCCCAAGAGACCCAGTACTTC. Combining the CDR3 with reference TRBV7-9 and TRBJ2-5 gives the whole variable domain DTGVSQNPRHKITKRGQNVTFRCDPISEHNRLYWYRQTLGQGPEFLTYFQNEAQLEKSRLLSDRFSAERPKGSFSTLEIQRTEQGDSAMYLCASSSLFGQSQETQYFGPGTRLLVL.

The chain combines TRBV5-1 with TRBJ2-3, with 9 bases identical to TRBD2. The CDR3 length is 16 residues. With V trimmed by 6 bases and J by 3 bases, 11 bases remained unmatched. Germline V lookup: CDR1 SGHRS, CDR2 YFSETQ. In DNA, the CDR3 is TGCGCCAGCAAAGCAGCGGGAGGAGGGTTTACAGATACGCAGTATTTT. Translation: CASKAAGGGFTDTQYF. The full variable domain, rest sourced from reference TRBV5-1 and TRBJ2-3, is KAGVTQTPRYLIKTRGQQVTLSCSPISGHRSVSWYQQTPGQGLQFLFEYFSETQRNKGNFPGRFSGRQFSNSRSEMNVSTLELGDSALYLCASKAAGGGFTDTQYFGPGTRLTVL.

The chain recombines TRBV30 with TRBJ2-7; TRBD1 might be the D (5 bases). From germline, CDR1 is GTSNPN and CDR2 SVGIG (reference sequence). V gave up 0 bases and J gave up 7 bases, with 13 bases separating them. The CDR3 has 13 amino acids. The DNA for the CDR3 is TGTGCCTGGAGTGTAGGGGCGACCGGGGAGCAGTACTTC. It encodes CAWSVGATGEQYF.

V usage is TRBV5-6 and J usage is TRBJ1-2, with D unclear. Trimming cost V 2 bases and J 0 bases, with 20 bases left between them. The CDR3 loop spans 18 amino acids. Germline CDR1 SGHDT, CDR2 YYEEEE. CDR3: CASSFDLPVGSANYGYTF. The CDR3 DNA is TGTGCCAGCAGCTTCGATCTGCCCGTAGGAAGCGCTAACTATGGCTACACCTTC.

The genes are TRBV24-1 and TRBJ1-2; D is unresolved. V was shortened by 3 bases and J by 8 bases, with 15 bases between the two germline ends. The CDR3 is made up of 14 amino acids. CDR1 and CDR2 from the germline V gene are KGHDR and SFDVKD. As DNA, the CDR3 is TGTGCCACCAGTGATCCCGGCACCCGGGGAGGCTACACCTTC. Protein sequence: CATSDPGTRGGYTF.

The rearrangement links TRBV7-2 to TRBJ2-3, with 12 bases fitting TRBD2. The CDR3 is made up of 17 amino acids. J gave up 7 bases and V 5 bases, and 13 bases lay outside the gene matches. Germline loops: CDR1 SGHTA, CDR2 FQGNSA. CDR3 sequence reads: CASSPTPRLAGVNTQYF. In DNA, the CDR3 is TGTGCCAGCAGCCCCACCCCAAGACTAGCGGGGGTAAATACGCAGTATTTT.

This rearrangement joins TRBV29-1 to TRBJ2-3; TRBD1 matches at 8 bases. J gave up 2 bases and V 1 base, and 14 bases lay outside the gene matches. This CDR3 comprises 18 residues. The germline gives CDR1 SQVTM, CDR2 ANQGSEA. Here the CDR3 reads CSVEGQGIGPVSTDTQYF. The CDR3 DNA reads TGCAGCGTTGAAGGACAGGGGATCGGGCCGGTTTCCACAGATACGCAGTATTTT.

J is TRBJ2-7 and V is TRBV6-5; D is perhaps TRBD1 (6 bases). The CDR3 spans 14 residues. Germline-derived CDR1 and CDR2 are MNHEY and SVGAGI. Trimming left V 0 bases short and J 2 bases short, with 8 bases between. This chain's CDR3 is CASSYSQGPYEQYF. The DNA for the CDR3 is TGTGCCAGCAGTTACTCACAGGGTCCCTACGAGCAGTACTTC.

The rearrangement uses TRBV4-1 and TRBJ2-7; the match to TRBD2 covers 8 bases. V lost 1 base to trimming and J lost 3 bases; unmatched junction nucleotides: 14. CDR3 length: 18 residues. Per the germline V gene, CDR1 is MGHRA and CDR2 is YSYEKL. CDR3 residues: CASSQASVVAGFLYEQYF. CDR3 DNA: TGCGCCAGCAGCCAAGCCTCTGTGGTAGCGGGATTCCTCTACGAGCAGTACTTC.

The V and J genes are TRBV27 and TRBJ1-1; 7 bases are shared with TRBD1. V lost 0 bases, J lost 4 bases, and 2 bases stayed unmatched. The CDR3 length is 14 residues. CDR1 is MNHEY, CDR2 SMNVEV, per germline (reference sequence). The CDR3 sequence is CASSLSTGITEAFF. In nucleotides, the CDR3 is TGTGCCAGCAGTTTATCGACAGGGATCACTGAAGCTTTCTTT.